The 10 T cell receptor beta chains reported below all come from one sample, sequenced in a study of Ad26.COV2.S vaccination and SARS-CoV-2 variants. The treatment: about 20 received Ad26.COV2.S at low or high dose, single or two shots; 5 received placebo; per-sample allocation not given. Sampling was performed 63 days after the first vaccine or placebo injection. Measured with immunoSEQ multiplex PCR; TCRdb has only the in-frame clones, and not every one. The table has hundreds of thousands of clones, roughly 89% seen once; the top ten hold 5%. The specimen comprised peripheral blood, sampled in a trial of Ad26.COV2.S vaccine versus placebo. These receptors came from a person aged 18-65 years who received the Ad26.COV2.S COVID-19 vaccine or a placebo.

The CDR3 DNA is TGTGCCAGCAGTTCCCCGGGACAGGGGAACACTGAAGCTTTCTTT. It is translated as CASSSPGQGNTEAFF. The chain is built from TRBV27 and TRBJ1-1; 9 bases fit TRBD1. With 4 bases clipped from V and 1 base from J, the junction kept 4 bases outside the gene matches. The CDR3 sequence is 15 residues long. The V gene's germline CDR1 is MNHEY and CDR2 SMNVEV (reference sequence).

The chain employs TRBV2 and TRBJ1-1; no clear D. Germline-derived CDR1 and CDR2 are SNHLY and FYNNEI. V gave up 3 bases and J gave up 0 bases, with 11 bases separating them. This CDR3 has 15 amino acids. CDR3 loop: CASSDPHGMNTEAFF. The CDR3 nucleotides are TGTGCCAGCAGTGATCCACATGGGATGAACACTGAAGCTTTCTTT.

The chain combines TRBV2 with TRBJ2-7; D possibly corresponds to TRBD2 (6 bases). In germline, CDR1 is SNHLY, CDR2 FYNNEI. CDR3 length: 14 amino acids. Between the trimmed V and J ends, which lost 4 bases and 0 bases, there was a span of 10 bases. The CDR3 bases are TGTGCCAGCAGTGGCCGGGAGAACTCCTACGAGCAGTACTTC. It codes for CASSGRENSYEQYF.

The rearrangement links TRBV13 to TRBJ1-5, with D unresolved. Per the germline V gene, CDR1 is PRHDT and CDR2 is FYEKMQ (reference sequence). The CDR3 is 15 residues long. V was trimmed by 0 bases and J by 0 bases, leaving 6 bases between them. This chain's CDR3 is CASSLGQSSNQPQHF. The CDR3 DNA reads TGTGCCAGCAGCTTAGGCCAGAGTAGCAATCAGCCCCAGCATTTT.

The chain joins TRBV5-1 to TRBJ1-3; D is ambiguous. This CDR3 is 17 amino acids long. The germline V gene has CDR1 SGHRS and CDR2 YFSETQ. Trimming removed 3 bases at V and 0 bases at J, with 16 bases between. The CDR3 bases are TGCGCCAGCAGCTACGGGTGGTCAGGAGGCTCTGGAAACACCATATATTTT. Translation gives CASSYGWSGGSGNTIYF.

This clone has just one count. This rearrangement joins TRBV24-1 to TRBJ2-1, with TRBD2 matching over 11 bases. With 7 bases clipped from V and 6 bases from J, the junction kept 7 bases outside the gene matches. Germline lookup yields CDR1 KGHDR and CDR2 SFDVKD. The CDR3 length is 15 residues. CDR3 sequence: CATRNSGGAVNEQFF. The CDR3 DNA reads TGTGCCACCAGAAATAGCGGGGGGGCGGTCAATGAGCAGTTCTTC.

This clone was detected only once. The CDR3 loop is CASSLLGGSSEKLFF. CDR3 coding DNA: TGTGCCAGCAGTTTATTGGGGGGCTCCTCGGAAAAACTGTTTTTT. The genes are TRBV28 and TRBJ1-4, with a weak D call TRBD1 (6 bases). CDR1 and CDR2 from the germline V gene are MDHEN and SYDVKM. The ends were cut back, 1 base at V and 8 bases at J, with 14 bases in the middle. The CDR3 consists of 15 residues.

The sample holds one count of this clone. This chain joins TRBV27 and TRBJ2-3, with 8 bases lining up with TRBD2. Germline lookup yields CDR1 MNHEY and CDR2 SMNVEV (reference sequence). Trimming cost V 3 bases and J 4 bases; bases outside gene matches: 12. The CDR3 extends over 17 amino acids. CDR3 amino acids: CASSFVRGTRFADTQYF. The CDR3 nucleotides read TGTGCCAGCAGTTTTGTTAGAGGGACTAGATTTGCAGATACGCAGTATTTT.

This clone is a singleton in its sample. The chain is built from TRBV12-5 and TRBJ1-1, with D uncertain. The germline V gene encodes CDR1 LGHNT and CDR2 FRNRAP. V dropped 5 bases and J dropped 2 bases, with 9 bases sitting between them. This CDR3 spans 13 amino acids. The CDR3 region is CASGPWANTEAFF. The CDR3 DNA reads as TGTGCTAGTGGTCCCTGGGCCAACACTGAAGCTTTCTTT.

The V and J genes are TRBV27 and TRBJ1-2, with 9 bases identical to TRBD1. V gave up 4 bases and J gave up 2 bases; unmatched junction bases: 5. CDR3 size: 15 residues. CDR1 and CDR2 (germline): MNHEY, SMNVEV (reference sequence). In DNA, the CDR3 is TGTGCCAGCAGTTCACGTGGGACAGGGAACTATGGCTACACCTTC. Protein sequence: CASSSRGTGNYGYTF.